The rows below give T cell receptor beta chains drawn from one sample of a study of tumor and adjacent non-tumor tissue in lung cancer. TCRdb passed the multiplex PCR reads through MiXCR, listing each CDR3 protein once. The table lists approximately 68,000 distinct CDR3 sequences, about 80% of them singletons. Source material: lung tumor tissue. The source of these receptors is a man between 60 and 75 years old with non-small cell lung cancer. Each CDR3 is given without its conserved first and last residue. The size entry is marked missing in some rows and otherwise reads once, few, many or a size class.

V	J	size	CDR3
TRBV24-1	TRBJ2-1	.	ATNDGPYNEQF
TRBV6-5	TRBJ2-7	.	ASSLTGLGKQY
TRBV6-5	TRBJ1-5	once	ASSHGQGGNQPKH
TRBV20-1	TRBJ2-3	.	SARVTGSADTQY
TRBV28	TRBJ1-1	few	ASSFPPGRTGGDEAF
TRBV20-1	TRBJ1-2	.	STSTGVNYGYT
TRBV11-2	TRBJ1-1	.	ASSLDMGARGAEAF
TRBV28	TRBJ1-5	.	ASIRKQGIANQPQH
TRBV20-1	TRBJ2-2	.	SARDPVVGDGELF
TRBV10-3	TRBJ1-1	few	EIRSDMKTEAL
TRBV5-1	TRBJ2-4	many	ASSSGTGGNIQY
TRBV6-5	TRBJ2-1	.	ASSFGQGTLNEQL
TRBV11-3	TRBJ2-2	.	ASSYTNGTGEIF
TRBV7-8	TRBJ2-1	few	ASSTRTSGSSYNEQF
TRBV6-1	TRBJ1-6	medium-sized	ASTQTRLDNSPLH
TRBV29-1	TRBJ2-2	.	NVPAGRGELF
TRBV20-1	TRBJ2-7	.	SGVWKGGRNEQY
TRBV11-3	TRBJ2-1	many	ASSPTGTSGRQF
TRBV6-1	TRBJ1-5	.	ASSKLGIQTLSNQPQH
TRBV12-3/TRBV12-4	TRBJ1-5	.	ATSPTGSNQPQH
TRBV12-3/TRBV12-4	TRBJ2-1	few	ASSLNYNEQF
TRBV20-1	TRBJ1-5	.	SAEITLRSNQPQH
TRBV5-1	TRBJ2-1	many	ASSLIREPFHEQF
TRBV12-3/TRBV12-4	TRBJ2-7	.	ARSPELNYEQY
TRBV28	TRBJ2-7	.	ASRGPIDPYEQY
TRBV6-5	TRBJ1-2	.	ASSREGYGYT
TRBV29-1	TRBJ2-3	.	SVMALAGVGDTQY
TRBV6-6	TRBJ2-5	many	ASSWGDRETQY
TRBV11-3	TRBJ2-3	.	ASSPGLPDTTDTQY
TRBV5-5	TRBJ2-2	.	ASISIAPNTGELF
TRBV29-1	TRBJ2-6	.	SVAPSGADVMT
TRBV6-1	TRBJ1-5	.	TSSESTGQPPQH
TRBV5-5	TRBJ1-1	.	ASSATGRGAEAF
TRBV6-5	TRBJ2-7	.	ASSYSQVNYKQY